The sequence of this T cell receptor beta chain was determined in a study of shared clonotypes between healthy human individuals (dated by TCRdb to 2018 to 2021). Study-wide context: A couple of women and three men aged 18 to 49 years were included in the cohort. To estimate repertoire size and how much clonotype sharing occurs between individuals, the study deeply sequenced the blood TCR repertoires of five healthy adults. Between about 0.8 and 9 billion PBMCs per donor were obtained by leukapheresis. For each donor, three plates each were used for CD4 naive and CD4 memory, two plates were used for CD8 naive, and one plate was used for CD8 memory. To increase sequencing depth and limit assay-specific biases, TCR repertoire library preparation and sequencing were carried out by different laboratories using diverse techniques.

To note about this clone: The antigen it binds to is not known. Base-call qualities are not available, and no considerably larger clone is one nucleotide away.

The donors were healthy, HIV-negative adults who had no recently reported acute infections or vaccinations. All donors were Caucasian adults living in Nashville, Tennessee, USA. CD4+ T cells were enriched through magnetic negative selection, after which naive cells were positively selected on CD45RA and the remaining negative fraction served as the memory subset. Blood was collected by leukapheresis, and PBMCs were isolated by Ficoll-Histopaque density gradient centrifugation and then cryopreserved in liquid nitrogen vapor phase. Analytical flow cytometry was used to check the purity and quantity of each magnetically sorted T cell population. Each sorted fraction had its genomic DNA isolated and then quantified by UV absorbance on a Nanodrop 2000c. Trimming removed 8 bases from V and 6 bases from J, leaving 15 bases between the germline ends. The CDR3 sequence holds 13 residues, the cysteine and phenylalanine included. Left in the record is the CDR3 DNA by itself, 39 bases read in frame from the first base. CDR1 and CDR2, looked up from the germline V gene, are SNHLY and FYNNEI.

General findings and caveats noted by the study authors: Rarefaction of sorted-subset datasets indicated incomplete sequencing despite the large sequencing depth. Larger estimated clonotype richness was generally found for naive subsets than for memory subsets. Compared with non-shared clonotypes, the clonotypes found in all four sorted-subset donors had higher generation probabilities. Sampling was limited to blood, and TCR repertoires in tissue likely differ from TCR repertoires in blood. Based on pairwise subsampling, the degree of clonotype sharing among donors was expected to be affected by sequencing depth. Approximately 5% of naive CD4, 3% to 4% of naive CD8, roughly 2.5% of memory CD4, and about 0.4% of memory CD8 clonotypes were shared across several donors. Because the study included only a small number of donors, the genetic and exposure-history diversity represented was limited.

TCR CDR3 regions were amplified from genomic DNA by multiplex PCR using the deep immunoSEQ assay. Extracted genomic DNA from each cell subset was spread evenly across all wells of several immunoSEQ 96-well plates, with each plate serving as a replicate. For sorted subsets, approximately 190 ng of genomic DNA, equivalent to roughly 30,000 T cell genomes, went into each replicate PCR. Purified libraries were measured with a Qubit 3.0 fluorometer, size-checked on a Bioanalyzer 2100, and measured again with the KAPA Library Quantification kit. A separate single-read 150-cycle Illumina NextSeq 550 flow cell was used to sequence each immunoSEQ 96-well plate. From the authors' description of their analysis: Because only junctional sequences without quality scores were contained in the immunoSEQ output, filtering matching that applied to full-length reads could not be performed. To assign V/J genes and CDR3, sequences were annotated against IMGT germline references using PyIR, a Python wrapper for IgBLAST v1.9. Reads were filtered out if the reads had weak V/J assignments (E-value above 1e-6), no CDR3, stop codons, out-of-frame junctions, or ambiguous translated residues. A V3J clonotype was defined by an identical inferred V gene, J gene, and CDR3 amino acid sequence. Percentage overlap between repertoires was computed as shared unique clonotypes divided by the size of the smaller repertoire. Richness of each repertoire was evaluated using RTK rarefaction, the Chao1 estimator, and Recon v2.1 estimates of unobserved clonotypes. Generation probabilities for all TCRbeta clonotypes obtained by the gDNA method from a few donors were computed using OLGA. TCRdb took over this immuneACCESS table, retaining in-frame rearrangements with V and J assigned. Such tables are incomplete; in checked studies, under half of the missing clones stem from an unresolved V gene, and the remainder is unexplained. That table is the source of V, J and clone size, and D and trimming were worked out from the DNA. The sample table records millions of clones; more than 85% of these occur just once. The ten largest account for 0.35% to 0.5% of the sample.

The chain is made from TRBV2 and TRBJ2-3; the D gene is perhaps TRBD2, from 6 matching bases. The sequence derives from a man in his late teens or twenties in good health. Some clones in this sample may be carry-over from other donors' samples. Sequences were obtained from naive CD4+ T cells from PBMCs. This sample's cell subset or site label indicates: CD45RA+ positively selected. The CDR3 is CASGWDSIDTQYF. The sequenced DNA: TGTGCCAGCGGGTGGGACTCTATCGATACGCAGTATTTT.